This T cell receptor (beta chain) was sequenced during a study of immune heterogeneity within non-small cell lung tumors (dated by TCRdb to the late 2010s). Study-wide context: By histology, the tumors included fewer than 11 non-squamous carcinomas, a handful of squamous cell carcinomas and 1 tumor not otherwise specified. The study combined whole-exome sequencing, RNA-seq and TCR beta repertoire sequencing of multiple spatially distinct regions from each NSCLC tumor to examine intratumoral immune heterogeneity. TCR repertoires were analyzed from 60 or so tumor loci of about 15 patients, while transcriptome data covered only roughly 40 loci from eleven to twelve patients. Binding of neoantigens to the HLA alleles of each patient was predicted with netMHCpan-3.0 for mutant peptides of 8 to 11 amino acids. The research as a whole found: For the most part, high-frequency TCR beta clonotypes differed from one individual patient to another. Within a patient, the same dominant CDR3B clonotypes appeared at multiple loci, but different tumor locations also contained unique high-frequency clones. Local tumor mutational burden and local T-cell repertoire clonality had a statistically significant but moderate positive correlation (R 0.3 to 0.4).

Genomic DNA was extracted from bulk tumor tissue and used as the TCR template, and about 0.65 ug gDNA was amplified per sample. Multiple biopsies per primary tumor were taken during surgery, spaced as far apart as possible within the tumor mass. The study cohort was described as untreated, and patients were newly diagnosed NSCLC cases undergoing curative surgery. The donor group was made up of 15 or so newly diagnosed non-small cell lung cancer patients undergoing surgery with curative intent. A couple of independent pathologists reviewed the resected tumor masses. Only DNA and RNA samples of high quality went on to sequencing. The CDR3 spans 15 residues, from the cysteine through the phenylalanine. Only the CDR3 region is kept as DNA, spanning 45 bases read in frame from base 1. The germline V gene yields MNHNS for CDR1 and SASEGT for CDR2. The germline ends are 12 bases apart after V is trimmed by 6 bases and J by 0 bases.

This clonotype is identified as medium-sized (0.01 to 0.1%). Its antigen remains unidentified. No clone much larger than this one lies a single base away; base qualities are absent. The TCR beta CDR3 region was amplified with a multiplex PCR system whose first round of 10 cycles used 32 V-gene forward primers and 13 J-gene reverse primers. The first PCR round was done with a QIAGEN Multiplex PCR Kit, and the primer sequences were filed in Chinese patent CN105087789A. A second PCR round added Illumina universal primers using the Phusion High-Fidelity PCR Kit. Sequencing of the TCR libraries was done on the Illumina HiSeq X Ten platform in paired-end mode with a 151 bp read length. Concerning the study's data processing: Cutadapt removed reads without multiplex PCR primers, PEAR merged read pairs, and MiXCR with default settings called CDR3 regions. Shannon entropy measured repertoire diversity, and clonality was calculated as one minus the Shannon entropy divided by the ln of the count of productive unique sequences. Dominant or high-frequency T-cell clones were defined as clonotypes at frequencies of at least 0.5%. TCRdb reprocessed the public reads (quality trimming at Q25 with fastp, clone calling with MiXCR) and kept in-frame beta chains. Identical CDR3 proteins give one entry, which carries the most common genes and DNA. The V and J calls here are based on TCRdb, not the publication. In all, the sample holds about 12,000 distinct CDR3 sequences, and roughly a fifth of those were seen once. The ten largest account for 3.5% to 5.5% of the sample.

The chain is made from TRBV6-1 and TRBJ1-5, with TRBD1 tentatively as D gene (6 bases match). This receptor was identified in a man in his 60s with non-small cell lung cancer. The sequenced material came from lung tumor tissue. The CDR3 amino acid sequence is: CASSLRGYSNQPQHF. The bases read TGTGCCAGCAGCCTCAGGGGATATAGCAATCAGCCCCAGCATTTT.